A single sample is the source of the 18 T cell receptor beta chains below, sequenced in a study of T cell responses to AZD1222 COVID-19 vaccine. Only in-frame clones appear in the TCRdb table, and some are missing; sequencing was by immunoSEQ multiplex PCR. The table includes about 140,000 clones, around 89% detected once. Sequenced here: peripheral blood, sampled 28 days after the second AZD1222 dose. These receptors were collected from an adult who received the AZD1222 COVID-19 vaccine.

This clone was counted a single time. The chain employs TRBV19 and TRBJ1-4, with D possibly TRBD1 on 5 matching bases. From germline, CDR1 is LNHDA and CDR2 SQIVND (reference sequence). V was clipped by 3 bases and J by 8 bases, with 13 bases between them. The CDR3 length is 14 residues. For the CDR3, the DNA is TGTGCCAGTAGTATGTATCAGGGTGGCGAAAAACTGTTTTTT. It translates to CASSMYQGGEKLFF.

The CDR3 sequence: CASSSRDNSYEQYF. The CDR3 DNA follows: TGTGCCAGCAGCTCACGGGACAACTCCTACGAGCAGTACTTC. The rearrangement uses TRBV4-2 and TRBJ2-7; tentatively, D is TRBD1 (6 bases). CDR1 and CDR2 (germline): LGHNA, YNFKEQ. The CDR3 covers 14 residues. V lost 5 bases, J lost 0 bases, and 11 bases lay in between.

The CDR3 reads CATSPNRGDGTEAFF. CDR3 in DNA: TGTGCCACCAGCCCCAACAGGGGTGATGGCACTGAAGCTTTCTTT. The rearrangement uses TRBV24-1 and TRBJ1-1; 7 bases line up with TRBD1. V dropped 7 bases and J dropped 4; count of bases not matched to a gene: 11. The CDR3 runs to 15 residues. Germline assignment: CDR1 KGHDR and CDR2 SFDVKD.

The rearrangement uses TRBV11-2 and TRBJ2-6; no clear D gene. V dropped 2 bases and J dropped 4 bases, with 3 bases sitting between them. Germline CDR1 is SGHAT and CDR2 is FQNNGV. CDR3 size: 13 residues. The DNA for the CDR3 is TGTGCCAGCAGCTTAATGGGGGCCAACGTCCTGACTTTC. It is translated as CASSLMGANVLTF.

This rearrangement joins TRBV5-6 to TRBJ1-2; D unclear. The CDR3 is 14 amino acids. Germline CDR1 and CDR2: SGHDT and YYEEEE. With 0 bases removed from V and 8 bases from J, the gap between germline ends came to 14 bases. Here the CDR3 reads CASSLEVGSSGYTF. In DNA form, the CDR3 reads TGTGCCAGCAGCTTGGAGGTGGGATCAAGCGGCTACACCTTC.

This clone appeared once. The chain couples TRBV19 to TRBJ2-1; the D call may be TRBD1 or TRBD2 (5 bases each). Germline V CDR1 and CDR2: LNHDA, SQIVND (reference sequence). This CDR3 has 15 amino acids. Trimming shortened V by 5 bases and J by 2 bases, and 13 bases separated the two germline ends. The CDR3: CASSSWDRPYNEQFF. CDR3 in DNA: TGTGCCAGTAGTTCCTGGGACCGCCCCTACAATGAGCAGTTCTTC.

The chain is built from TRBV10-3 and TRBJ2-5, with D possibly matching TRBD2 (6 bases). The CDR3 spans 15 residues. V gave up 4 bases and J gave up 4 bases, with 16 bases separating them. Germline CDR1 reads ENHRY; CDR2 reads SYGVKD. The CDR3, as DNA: TGTGCCATCAGTGGCCCGGGCAGGGAGGCAGAGACCCAGTACTTC. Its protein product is CAISGPGREAETQYF.

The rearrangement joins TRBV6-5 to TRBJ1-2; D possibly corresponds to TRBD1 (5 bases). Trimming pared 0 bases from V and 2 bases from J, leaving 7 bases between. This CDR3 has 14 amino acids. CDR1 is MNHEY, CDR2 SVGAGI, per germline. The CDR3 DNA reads TGTGCCAGCAGTTACTCGGGGGGAAACTATGGCTACACCTTC. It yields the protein CASSYSGGNYGYTF.

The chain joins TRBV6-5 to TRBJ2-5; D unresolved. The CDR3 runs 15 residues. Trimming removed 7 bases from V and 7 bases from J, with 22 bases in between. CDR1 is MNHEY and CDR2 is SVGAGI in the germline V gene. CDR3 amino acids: CASNSLSRPSRTQYF. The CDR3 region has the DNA TGTGCCAGCAATTCGCTATCTCGGCCTTCAAGGACCCAGTACTTC.

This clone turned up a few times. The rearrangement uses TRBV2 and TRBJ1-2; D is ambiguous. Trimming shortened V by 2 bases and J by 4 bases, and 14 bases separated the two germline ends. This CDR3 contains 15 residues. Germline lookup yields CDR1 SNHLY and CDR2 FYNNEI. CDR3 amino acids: CASSESIGPAYGYTF. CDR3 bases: TGTGCCAGCAGTGAATCAATAGGGCCTGCCTATGGCTACACCTTC.

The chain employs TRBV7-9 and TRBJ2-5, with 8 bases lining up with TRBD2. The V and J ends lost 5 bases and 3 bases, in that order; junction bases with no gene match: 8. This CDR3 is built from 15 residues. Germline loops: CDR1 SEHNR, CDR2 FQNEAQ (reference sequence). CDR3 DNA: TGTGCCAGCAGCCCTGGGACTAGAAGGGAAGAGACCCAGTACTTC. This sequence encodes CASSPGTRREETQYF.

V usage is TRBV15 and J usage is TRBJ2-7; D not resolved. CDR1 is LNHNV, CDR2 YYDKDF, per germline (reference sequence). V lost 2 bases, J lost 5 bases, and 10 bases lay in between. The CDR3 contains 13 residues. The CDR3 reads CATSRSRMDEQYF. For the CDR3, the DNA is TGTGCCACCAGCAGATCAAGAATGGACGAGCAGTACTTC.

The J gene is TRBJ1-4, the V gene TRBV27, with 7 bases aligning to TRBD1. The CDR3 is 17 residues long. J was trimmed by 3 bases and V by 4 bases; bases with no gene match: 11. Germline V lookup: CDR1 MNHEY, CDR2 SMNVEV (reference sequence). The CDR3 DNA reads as TGTGCCAGCAGTTCCTCCCTTCGACAGGGTGCTAATGAAAAACTGTTTTTT. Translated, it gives CASSSSLRQGANEKLFF.

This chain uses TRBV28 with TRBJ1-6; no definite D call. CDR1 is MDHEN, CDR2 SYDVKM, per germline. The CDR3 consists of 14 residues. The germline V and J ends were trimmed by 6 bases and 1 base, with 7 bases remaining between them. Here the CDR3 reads CASSPGSYNSPLHF. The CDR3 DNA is TGTGCCAGCAGCCCCGGGTCCTATAATTCACCCCTCCACTTT.

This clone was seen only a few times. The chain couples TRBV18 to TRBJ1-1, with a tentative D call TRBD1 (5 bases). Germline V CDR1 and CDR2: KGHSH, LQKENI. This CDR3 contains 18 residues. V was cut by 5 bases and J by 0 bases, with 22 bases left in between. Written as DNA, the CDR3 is TGTGCCAGCTCATCAAGGACGGGGGTAAATCTCATGAACACTGAAGCTTTCTTT. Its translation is CASSSRTGVNLMNTEAFF.

The CDR3 region is CASSLGLMGQEPYTEAFF. CDR3 sequence (DNA): TGTGCCAGCAGCTTAGGCCTAATGGGGCAGGAGCCTTACACTGAAGCTTTCTTT. The V gene is TRBV13, the J gene TRBJ1-1; a possible D gene is TRBD1 (5 bases). The ends were cut back, 0 bases at V and 3 bases at J, with 20 bases in the middle. Germline values: CDR1 PRHDT, CDR2 FYEKMQ (reference sequence). The CDR3 runs to 18 residues.

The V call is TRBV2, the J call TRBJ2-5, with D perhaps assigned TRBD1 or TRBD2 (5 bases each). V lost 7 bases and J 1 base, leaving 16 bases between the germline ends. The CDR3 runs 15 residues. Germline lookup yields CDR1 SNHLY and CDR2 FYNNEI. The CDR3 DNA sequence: TGTGCCAGCAATACCCAGGGACGCCGCCAAGAGACCCAGTACTTC. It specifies CASNTQGRRQETQYF.

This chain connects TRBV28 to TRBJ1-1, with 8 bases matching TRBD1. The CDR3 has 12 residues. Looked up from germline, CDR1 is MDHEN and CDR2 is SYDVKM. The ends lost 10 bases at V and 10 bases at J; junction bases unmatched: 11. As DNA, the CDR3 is TGTGCCATCAGCCCGTCGACAGGGGTAGCTTTCTTT. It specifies CAISPSTGVAFF.